The clone carrying this T cell receptor beta chain was seen ten or more times. Template switching with 5'RACE generated the TCR cDNA and added a universal primer site and UMIs. From the 5' RACE reads, TCRdb called clonotypes with MiXCR, one entry per CDR3 protein. The sample consists of over 35,000 distinct CDR3 sequences, around 6.4% of them appearing once. V shed 5 bases, J shed 2 bases, and the junction held 9 bases outside the gene matches. The CDR3 is made up of 16 amino acids. Germline assignment: CDR1 SGHTA and CDR2 FQGNSA. The data belong to a study of T cells after yellow fever vaccination. Notes on the study in general: Among sorted memory subsets on day 0, almost all vaccine-responding clonotypes fell below detection. From the bulk population, abundant clonotypes could contaminate and appear within FACS-sorted repertoires.

The origin of this receptor is a man under 40 who received the YFV17D yellow fever vaccine. This chain joins TRBV7-2 and TRBJ2-5, with TRBD2 matching over 9 bases. The specimen was PBMCs, either bulk or a sorted T-cell subset (CD4+, CD8+, memory, or dextramer-sorted; not recorded which), collected 45 days after the yellow fever booster vaccination. DNA for the CDR3: TGTGCCAGCAGCCATAGTGGCGGGAGGGTGCAAGAGACCCAGTACTTC. It encodes CASSHSGGRVQETQYF.